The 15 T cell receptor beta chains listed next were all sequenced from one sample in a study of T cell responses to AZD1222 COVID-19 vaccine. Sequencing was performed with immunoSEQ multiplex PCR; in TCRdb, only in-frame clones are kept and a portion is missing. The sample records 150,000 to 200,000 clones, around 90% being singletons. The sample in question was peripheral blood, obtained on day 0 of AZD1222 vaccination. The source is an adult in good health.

The CDR3 sequence is CASSITDFNQPQHF. The CDR3 region has the DNA TGTGCCAGTAGTATAACCGATTTCAATCAGCCCCAGCATTTT. The chain is built from TRBV19 and TRBJ1-5; D unclear. The CDR3 is 14 amino acids. Trimming removed 2 bases from V and 3 bases from J, with 8 bases in between. Germline V CDR1 and CDR2: LNHDA, SQIVND (reference sequence).

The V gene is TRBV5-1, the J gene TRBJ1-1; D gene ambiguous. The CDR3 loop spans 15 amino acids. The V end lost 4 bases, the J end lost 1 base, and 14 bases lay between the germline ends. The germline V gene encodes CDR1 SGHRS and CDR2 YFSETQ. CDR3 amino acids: CASSPRSDWNTEAFF. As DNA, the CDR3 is TGCGCCAGCAGCCCCCGGTCAGACTGGAACACTGAAGCTTTCTTT.

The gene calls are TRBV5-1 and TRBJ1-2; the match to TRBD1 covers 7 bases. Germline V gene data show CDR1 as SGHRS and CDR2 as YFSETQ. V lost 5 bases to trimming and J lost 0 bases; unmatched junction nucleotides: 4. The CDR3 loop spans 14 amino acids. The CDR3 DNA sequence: TGCGCCAGCAGGGTTGGGACAGCTAACTATGGCTACACCTTC. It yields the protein CASRVGTANYGYTF.

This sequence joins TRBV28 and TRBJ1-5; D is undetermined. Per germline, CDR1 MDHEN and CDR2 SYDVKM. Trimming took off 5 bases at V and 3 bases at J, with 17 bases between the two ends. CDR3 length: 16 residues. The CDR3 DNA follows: TGTGCCAGCAGTCTCCTACCGGACGGTGCCAATCAGCCCCAGCATTTT. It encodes CASSLLPDGANQPQHF.

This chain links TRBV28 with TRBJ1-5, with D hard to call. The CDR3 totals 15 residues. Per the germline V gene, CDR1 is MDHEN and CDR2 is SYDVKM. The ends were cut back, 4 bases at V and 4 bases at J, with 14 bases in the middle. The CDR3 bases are TGTGCCAGCAGTTCCCTAGGGCCTAGTAATCAGCCCCAGCATTTT. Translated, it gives CASSSLGPSNQPQHF.

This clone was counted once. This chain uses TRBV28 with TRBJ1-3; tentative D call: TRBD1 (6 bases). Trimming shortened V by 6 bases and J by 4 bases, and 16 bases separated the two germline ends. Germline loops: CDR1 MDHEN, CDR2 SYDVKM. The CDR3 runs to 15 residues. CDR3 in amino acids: CASSHTNRAGNTIYF. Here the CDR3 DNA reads TGTGCCAGCAGCCACACCAACAGGGCAGGAAACACCATATATTTT.

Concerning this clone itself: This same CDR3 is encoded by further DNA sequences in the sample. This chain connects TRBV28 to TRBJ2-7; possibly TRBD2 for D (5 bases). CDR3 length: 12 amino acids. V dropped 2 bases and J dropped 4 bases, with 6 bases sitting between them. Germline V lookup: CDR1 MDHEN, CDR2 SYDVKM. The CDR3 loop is CASSLRGYEQYF. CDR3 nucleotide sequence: TGTGCCAGCAGTTTACGGGGTTACGAGCAGTACTTC. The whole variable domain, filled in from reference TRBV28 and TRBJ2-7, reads DVKVTQSSRYLVKRTGEKVFLECVQDMDHENMFWYRQDPGLGLRLIYFSYDVKMKEKGDIPEGYSVSREKKERFSLILESASTNQTSMYLCASSLRGYEQYFGPGTRLTVT.

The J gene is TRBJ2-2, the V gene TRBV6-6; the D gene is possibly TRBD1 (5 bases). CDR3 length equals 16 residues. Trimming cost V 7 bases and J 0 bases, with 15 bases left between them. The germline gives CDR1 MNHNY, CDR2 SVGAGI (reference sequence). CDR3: CASNLGARANTGELFF. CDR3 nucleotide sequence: TGTGCCAGCAACTTAGGGGCCAGGGCGAACACCGGGGAGCTGTTTTTT.

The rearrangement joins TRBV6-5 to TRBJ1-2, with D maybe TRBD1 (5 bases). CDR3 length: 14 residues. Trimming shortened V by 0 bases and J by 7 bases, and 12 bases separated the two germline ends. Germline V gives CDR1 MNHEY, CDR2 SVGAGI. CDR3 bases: TGTGCCAGCAGTTACTCAGGCAGGGTTCTTGGCTACACCTTC. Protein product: CASSYSGRVLGYTF.

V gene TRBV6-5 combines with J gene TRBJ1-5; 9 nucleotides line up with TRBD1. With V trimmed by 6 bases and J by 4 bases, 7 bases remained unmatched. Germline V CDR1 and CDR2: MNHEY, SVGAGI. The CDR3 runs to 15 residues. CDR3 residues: CASRQGDRVNQPQHF. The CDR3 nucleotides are TGTGCCAGCAGGCAGGGGGACAGGGTAAATCAGCCCCAGCATTTT.

CDR3 DNA sequence: TGTGCCAGCAGCTTAACTGGACAGGTGAATTCACCCCTCCACTTT. It translates to CASSLTGQVNSPLHF. This chain links TRBV7-6 with TRBJ1-6; 7 bases are shared with TRBD1. Germline V CDR1 and CDR2: SGHVS, FNYEAQ. With 2 bases clipped from V and 7 bases from J, the junction kept 5 bases outside the gene matches. This CDR3 comprises 15 residues.

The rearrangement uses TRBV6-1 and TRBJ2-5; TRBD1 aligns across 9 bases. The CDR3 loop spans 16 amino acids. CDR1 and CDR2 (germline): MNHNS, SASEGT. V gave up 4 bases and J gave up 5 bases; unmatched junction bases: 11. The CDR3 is CASSAGQGDFAETQYF. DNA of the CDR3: TGTGCCAGCAGTGCGGGACAGGGTGATTTCGCGGAGACCCAGTACTTC.

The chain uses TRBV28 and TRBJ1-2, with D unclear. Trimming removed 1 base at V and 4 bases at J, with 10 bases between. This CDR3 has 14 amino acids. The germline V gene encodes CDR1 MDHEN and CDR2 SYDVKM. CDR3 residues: CASSLSPGLYGYTF. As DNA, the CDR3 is TGTGCCAGCAGTTTATCCCCTGGCCTCTATGGCTACACCTTC.

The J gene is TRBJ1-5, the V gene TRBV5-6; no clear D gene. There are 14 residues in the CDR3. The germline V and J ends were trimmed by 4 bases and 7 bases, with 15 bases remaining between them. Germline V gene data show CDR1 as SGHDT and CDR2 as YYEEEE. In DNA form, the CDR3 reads TGTGCCAGCAGCGATACCCCCGGGGAACAGCCCCAGCATTTT. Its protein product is CASSDTPGEQPQHF.

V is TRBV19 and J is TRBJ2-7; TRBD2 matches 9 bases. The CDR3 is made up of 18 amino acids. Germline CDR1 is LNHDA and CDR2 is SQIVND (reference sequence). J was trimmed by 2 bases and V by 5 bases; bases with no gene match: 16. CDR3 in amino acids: CASSLTSGRPTVPYEQYF. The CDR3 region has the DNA TGTGCCAGTAGTCTGACTAGCGGAAGACCAACAGTTCCCTACGAGCAGTACTTC.